The clone carrying this TCR beta chain was detected many times. Its matching antigen is unknown. RNA transcripts provided the template for amplifying TCR beta CDR3 regions. Second-round multiplex PCR came after first-round RT-PCR with HTBI primers. A single record per CDR3 protein comes from TCRdb applying MiXCR to the multiplex PCR reads. The profile shows about 340,000 distinct CDR3 sequences, under 20% of them singletons. Trimming took 5 bases from V and 3 from J, leaving 17 bases between them. Germline V gives CDR1 SGHTA, CDR2 FQGNSA. CDR3 length: 15 amino acids. The data stem from a study of Graves' ophthalmopathy and Graves' hyperthyroidism. General study results and limits: With a specificity of roughly 72% and a sensitivity of 70.59%, the model predicted ophthalmopathy progression.

The TCR was taken from an adult man with Graves' ophthalmopathy. V is TRBV7-2 and J is TRBJ2-7; weak D call: TRBD1 (7 bases). Sequenced material: peripheral blood. For the CDR3, the DNA is TGTGCCAGCAGCCCCGGGGCAGGGGGGTTCTACGAGCAGTACTTC. Residues: CASSPGAGGFYEQYF.